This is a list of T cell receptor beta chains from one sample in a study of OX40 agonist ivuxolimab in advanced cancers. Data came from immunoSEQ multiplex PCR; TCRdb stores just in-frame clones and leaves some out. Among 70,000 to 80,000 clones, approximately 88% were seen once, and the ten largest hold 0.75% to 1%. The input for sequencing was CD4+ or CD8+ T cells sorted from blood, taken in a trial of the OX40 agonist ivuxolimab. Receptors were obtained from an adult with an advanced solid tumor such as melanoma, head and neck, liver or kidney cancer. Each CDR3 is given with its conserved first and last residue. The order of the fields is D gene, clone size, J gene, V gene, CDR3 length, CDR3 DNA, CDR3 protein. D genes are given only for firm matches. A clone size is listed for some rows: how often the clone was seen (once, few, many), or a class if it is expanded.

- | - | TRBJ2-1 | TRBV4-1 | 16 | TGCGCCAGCAGCTCACATTCGGCCAGGGGAGGGTTTGAGCAGTTCTTC | CASSSHSARGGFEQFF
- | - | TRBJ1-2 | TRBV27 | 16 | TGTGCCAGCAGTTCCTATGGAGAGGGGGTGAACTATGGCTACACCTTC | CASSSYGEGVNYGYTF
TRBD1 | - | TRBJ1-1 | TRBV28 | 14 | TGTGCCAGCAGGATAGGGACAGTAAACACTGAAGCTTTCTTT | CASRIGTVNTEAFF
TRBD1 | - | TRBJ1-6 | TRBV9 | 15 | TGTGCCAGCAGCGTGAGACAGGGTGGTAATTCACCCCTCCACTTT | CASSVRQGGNSPLHF
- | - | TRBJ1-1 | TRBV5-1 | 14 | TGCGCCAGCAGCTTGGAATGGGGTAGGGCTGAAGCTTTCTTT | CASSLEWGRAEAFF
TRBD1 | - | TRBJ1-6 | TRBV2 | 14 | TGTGCCAGCAGTGGACAGGGGTCAGCTTCACCCCTCCACTTT | CASSGQGSASPLHF
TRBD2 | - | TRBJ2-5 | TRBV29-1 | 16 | TGCAGCGTTGTACCCGGGACTAGCGGGAGCCCAGAGACCCAGTACTTC | CSVVPGTSGSPETQYF
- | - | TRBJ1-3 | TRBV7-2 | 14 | TGTGCCAGCAGCTCCGTCGCTTGGGGAAACACCATATATTTT | CASSSVAWGNTIYF
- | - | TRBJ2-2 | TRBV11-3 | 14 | TGTGCCAGCAGCTTAGGGCCGAACACCGGGGAGCTGTTTTTT | CASSLGPNTGELFF
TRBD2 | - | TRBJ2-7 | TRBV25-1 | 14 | TGTGCCTCCAGCCGGGCTAGCGGCTCCTACGAGCAGTACTTC | CASSRASGSYEQYF
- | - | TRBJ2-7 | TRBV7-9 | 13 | TGTGCCAGCACCGGAATAGCTCCCTACGAGCAGTACTTC | CASTGIAPYEQYF
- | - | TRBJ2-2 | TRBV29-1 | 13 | TGCAGCGTTGACAGGGGGAACACCGGGGAGCTGTTTTTT | CSVDRGNTGELFF
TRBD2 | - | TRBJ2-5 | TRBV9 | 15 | TGTGCCAGCAGCGTCGAAAGCGGGAGGACAGAGACCCAGTACTTC | CASSVESGRTETQYF
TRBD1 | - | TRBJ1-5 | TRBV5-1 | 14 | TGCGCCAGCAGCTCCCCGACAGGGAATCAGCCCCAGCATTTT | CASSSPTGNQPQHF
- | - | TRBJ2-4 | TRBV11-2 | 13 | TGTGCCAGCAGCCGTACACCAGCGGATGAGGGCTACTTC | CASSRTPADEGYF
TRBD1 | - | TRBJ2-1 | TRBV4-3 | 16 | TGCGCCAGCAGCCAAGAAGGCGGACAGGGCCTCCATGAGCAGTTCTTC | CASSQEGGQGLHEQFF
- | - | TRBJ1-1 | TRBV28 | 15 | TGTGCCAGCAGCTCTGGGGGCTCGGGGTACACTGAAGCTTTCTTT | CASSSGGSGYTEAFF
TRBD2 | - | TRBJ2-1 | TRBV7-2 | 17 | TGTGCCAGCAGCGTGCTAGCGGGAGGCGGCTCCTACAATGAGCAGTTCTTC | CASSVLAGGGSYNEQFF
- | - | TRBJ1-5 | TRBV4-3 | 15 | TGCGCCAGCAGCCAGGCTTTAAGGAACAATCAGCCCCAGCATTTT | CASSQALRNNQPQHF
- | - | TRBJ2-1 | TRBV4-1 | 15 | TGCGCCAGCAGCCAAGAGTCCTGGGGTCGACATGAGCAGTTCTTC | CASSQESWGRHEQFF
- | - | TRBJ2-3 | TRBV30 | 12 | TGTGCCTGGAGCCCTACCTCTGATACGCAGTATTTT | CAWSPTSDTQYF
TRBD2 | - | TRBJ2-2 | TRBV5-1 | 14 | TGCGCCAGCACCCCCGGGACTACCACCGGGGAGCTGTTTTTT | CASTPGTTTGELFF
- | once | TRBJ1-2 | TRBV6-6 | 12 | TGTGCCAGTGTGAGTTCTAACTATGGCTACACCTTC | CASVSSNYGYTF
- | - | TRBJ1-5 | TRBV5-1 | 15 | TGCGCCAGCAGTCCGATTGGGGGAGGGAATCAGCCCCAGCATTTT | CASSPIGGGNQPQHF
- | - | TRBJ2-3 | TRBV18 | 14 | TGTGCCAGCTCACCCACAGACACAACAGATACGCAGTATTTT | CASSPTDTTDTQYF
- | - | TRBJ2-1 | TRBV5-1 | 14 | TGCGCCAGCAGCATAGGAGTAGTGGGCGATGAGCAGTTCTTC | CASSIGVVGDEQFF
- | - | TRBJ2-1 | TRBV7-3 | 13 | TGTGCCAGCAGCTTAACAGCACGGAATGAGCAGTTCTTC | CASSLTARNEQFF
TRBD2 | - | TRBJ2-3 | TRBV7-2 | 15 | TGTGCCAGCAGCCTATCTAGCGGGCGCACAGATACGCAGTATTTT | CASSLSSGRTDTQYF
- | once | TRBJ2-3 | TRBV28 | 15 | TGTGCCAGCAGTTTAACGGGAGCAAGCACAGATACGCAGTATTTT | CASSLTGASTDTQYF
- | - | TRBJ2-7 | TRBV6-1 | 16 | TGTGCCAGCAGTGAATTAGTACCACAGGTCTCCTACGAGCAGTACTTC | CASSELVPQVSYEQYF
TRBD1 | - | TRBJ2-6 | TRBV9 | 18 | TGTGCCAGCAGCGATGGACAGGGAGTCTCGAAGGGGGCCAACGTCCTGACTTTC | CASSDGQGVSKGANVLTF
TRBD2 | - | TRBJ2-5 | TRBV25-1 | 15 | TGTGCCAGCAGTGTTAGCGGGATGGGGCAAGAGACCCAGTACTTC | CASSVSGMGQETQYF
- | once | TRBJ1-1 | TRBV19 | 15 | TGTGCCAGTAGTATAGGCCCGGGGGCCTCCACTGAAGCTTTCTTT | CASSIGPGASTEAFF
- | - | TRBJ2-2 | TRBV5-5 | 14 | TGTGCCAGCAGCTTTACCTTTAACACCGGGGAGCTGTTTTTT | CASSFTFNTGELFF
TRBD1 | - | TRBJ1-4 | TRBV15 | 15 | TGTGCCACCAGCAGAGGGACAGGCGCTAGGGAAAAACTGTTTTTT | CATSRGTGAREKLFF
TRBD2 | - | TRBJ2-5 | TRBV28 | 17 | TGTGCCAGCAGAAGGGACCTGGGACTAGCGGGCGCAGAGGCCCAGTACTTC | CASRRDLGLAGAEAQYF
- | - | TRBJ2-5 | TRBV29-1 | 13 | TGCAGCGTCCCGGACCCTATGCGGGAGACCCAGTACTTC | CSVPDPMRETQYF
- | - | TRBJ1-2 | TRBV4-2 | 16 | TGTGCCAGCAGCCCGCGTTCTTGGGGGAATCAGGATGGCTACACCTTC | CASSPRSWGNQDGYTF
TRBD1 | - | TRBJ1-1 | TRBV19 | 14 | TGTGCCAGTAGTCGGACAGGAGTGAACACTGAAGCTTTCTTT | CASSRTGVNTEAFF
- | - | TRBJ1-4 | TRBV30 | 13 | TGTGCCTGGAGGGGGCTCCCGGATGAAAAACTGTTTTTT | CAWRGLPDEKLFF
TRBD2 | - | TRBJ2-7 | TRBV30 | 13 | TGTGCCTGGAGTGGGGAGGGCCGCTTCGAGCAGTACTTC | CAWSGEGRFEQYF
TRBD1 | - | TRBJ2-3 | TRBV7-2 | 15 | TGTGCCAGCAGCCAGGACAGGGGCGCGACAGATACGCAGTATTTT | CASSQDRGATDTQYF
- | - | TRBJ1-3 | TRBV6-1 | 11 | TGTGCCAGCCACGGTGGAAACACCATATATTTT | CASHGGNTIYF
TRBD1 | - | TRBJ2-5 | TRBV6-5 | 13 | TGTGCCAGCGGGACAGTCGGGGCAGAGACCCAGTACTTC | CASGTVGAETQYF
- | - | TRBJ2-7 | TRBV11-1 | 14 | TGTGCCAGCAGCCTAAACCAGGGCCCCTACGAGCAGTACTTC | CASSLNQGPYEQYF
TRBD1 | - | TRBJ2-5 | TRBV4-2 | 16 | TGTGCCAGCAGCCAAGGGTCCCCGGGACAGGGAGAGACCCAGTACTTC | CASSQGSPGQGETQYF
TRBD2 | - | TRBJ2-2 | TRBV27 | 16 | TGTGCCAGCAGTTTATTCGGCGGGAGGAACACCGGGGAGCTGTTTTTT | CASSLFGGRNTGELFF
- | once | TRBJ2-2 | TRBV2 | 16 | TGTGCCAGCAGACCATACGCGGGAACGAACACCGGGGAGCTGTTTTTT | CASRPYAGTNTGELFF
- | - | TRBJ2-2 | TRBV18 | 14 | TGTGCCAGCTCACCGCGTCAGGCCACCGGGGAGCTGTTTTTT | CASSPRQATGELFF
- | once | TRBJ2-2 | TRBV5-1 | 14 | TGCGCCAGCAGCTTCCAGGGTGACACCGGGGAGCTGTTTTTT | CASSFQGDTGELFF
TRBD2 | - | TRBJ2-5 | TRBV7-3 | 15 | TGTGCCAGCAGCCCCCGAGCGGGAGCGGCGGAGACCCAGTACTTC | CASSPRAGAAETQYF
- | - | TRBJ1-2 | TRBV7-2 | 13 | TGTGCCAGCAGCTCGGGCCCGGGAGAGGGCTACACCTTC | CASSSGPGEGYTF